The 26 T cell receptor beta chains given below trace back to one sample, sequenced in a study of breast tumors, draining lymph nodes, adjacent tissues. MiXCR, applied by TCRdb to the multiplex PCR reads, yields one record per CDR3 protein. Found here are over 150,000 distinct CDR3 sequences, roughly 31% of them singletons; the top ten hold 4% to 5.5%. Samples came from axillary lymph nodes draining the breast cancer. Material: axillary lymph node tissue. Every receptor here comes from a female donor with breast cancer. Some clones in this sample may be carry-over from other donors' samples.

Many counts were recorded for this clonotype. The genes are TRBV6-2 or TRBV6-3 and TRBJ2-5; TRBD1 or TRBD2 may be the D gene (5 bases each). V gave up 5 bases and J gave up 0 bases, with 13 bases separating them. From germline, CDR1 is MNHEY and CDR2 SVGEGT. This CDR3 has 15 amino acids. CDR3 sequence (DNA): TGTGCCAGCAGTGGGGGTCTCTATTACCAAGAGACCCAGTACTTC. As protein: CASSGGLYYQETQYF.

At least ten counts were recorded for this clonotype. The chain is built from TRBV5-5 and TRBJ2-2; D is unresolved. V gave up 0 bases and J gave up 4 bases, with 10 bases separating them. Looked up from germline, CDR1 is SGHKS and CDR2 is YYEKEE (reference sequence). The CDR3 is 15 residues long. CDR3 region: CASSLATWVTGELFF. CDR3 coding DNA: TGTGCCAGCAGCTTGGCAACTTGGGTCACCGGGGAGCTGTTTTTT.

About this clonotype: At one of its ends the junction is not consistent with the germline gene, which may arise from a read error. The chain is built from TRBV29-1 and TRBJ2-1, with 9 nucleotides matching TRBD2. Germline CDR1 is SQVTM and CDR2 is ANQGSEA. The length of the CDR3 is 14 residues. CDR3 nucleotide sequence: TGCGGCGTTCTATTGGGACTAGCTGGGAATGAGCAGTTCTTC. This translates into CGVLLGLAGNEQFF.

The gene calls are TRBV10-1 and TRBJ2-1; either TRBD1 or TRBD2 may fit D (5 bases each). Germline CDR1 WNHNN, CDR2 SYGVQD (reference sequence). V lost 9 bases and J 5 bases, leaving 23 bases between the germline ends. The CDR3 loop spans 16 amino acids. The CDR3 spells CASSSVPGTPNNEQFF. Written as DNA, the CDR3 is TGCGCCAGTTCCTCGGTCCCCGGGACGCCCAACAATGAGCAGTTCTTC.

A word on this clonotype: An end of the junction does not agree with germline; a read error may underlie this. The gene calls are TRBV6-5 and TRBJ1-2, with 7 bases aligning to TRBD1. The CDR3 contains 18 residues. Looked up from germline, CDR1 is MNHEY and CDR2 is SVGAGI. The CDR3 is CASSHSRQGATPGYGYTF. For the CDR3, the DNA is TGTGCCAGCAGTCACTCGAGACAGGGCGCAACCCCTGGCTATGGCTACACCTTC.

V gene TRBV9 combines with J gene TRBJ1-5; 8 bases line up with TRBD1. The CDR3 is made up of 14 amino acids. V shed 4 bases, J shed 4 bases, and the junction held 4 bases outside the gene matches. CDR1 and CDR2 from the germline V gene are SGDLS and YYNGEE. This CDR3 reads CASSTRTGNQPQHF. CDR3 bases: TGTGCCAGCAGCACCCGGACAGGGAATCAGCCCCAGCATTTT.

At least ten counts were recorded for this clonotype. This sequence joins TRBV3-1 and TRBJ2-7; TRBD1 or TRBD2 may be the D gene (6 bases each). CDR1 is LGHDT, CDR2 YNNKEL, per germline (reference sequence). Trimming took off 3 bases at V and 3 bases at J, with 12 bases between the two ends. This CDR3 comprises 14 residues. CDR3 sequence reads: CASSHKGGSYEQYF. The CDR3 DNA follows: TGTGCCAGCAGCCACAAGGGGGGAAGCTACGAGCAGTACTTC.

This clonotype came up many times. The V call is TRBV6-5, the J call TRBJ2-7; 8 nucleotides agree with TRBD1. With V trimmed by 6 bases and J by 3 bases, 10 bases remained unmatched. This CDR3 spans 15 amino acids. Germline V gene data show CDR1 as MNHEY and CDR2 as SVGAGI. CDR3 sequence (DNA): TGTGCCAGCAGACCCTCGGACAGGGAACACTACGAGCAGTACTTC. It yields the protein CASRPSDREHYEQYF.

This clonotype was counted ten times or more. The chain is built from TRBV9 and TRBJ2-7, with D perhaps assigned TRBD1 or TRBD2 (5 bases each). Per the germline V gene, CDR1 is SGDLS and CDR2 is YYNGEE. Trimming removed 3 bases at V and 4 bases at J, with 17 bases between. The CDR3 spans 15 residues. The CDR3 bases are TGTGCCAGCAGCGCGGCAGGGAGTCTAGGTTACGAGCAGTACTTC. Residues: CASSAAGSLGYEQYF.

This clonotype showed up many times. This CDR3 is CASSDREDYGYTF. CDR3 in DNA: TGTGCCAGCTCGGACAGGGAGGACTATGGCTACACCTTC. V usage is TRBV2 and J usage is TRBJ1-2; 8 bases are shared with TRBD1. CDR1 SNHLY and CDR2 FYNNEI come from the germline V gene. V gave up 8 bases and J gave up 3 bases; unmatched junction bases: 5. This CDR3 is 13 amino acids long. Full variable domain (missing parts from reference TRBV2 and TRBJ1-2): EPEVTQTPSHQVTQMGQEVILRCVPISNHLYFYWYRQILGQKVEFLVSFYNNEISEKSEIFDDQFSVERPDGSNFTLKIRSTKLEDSAMYFCASSDREDYGYTFGSGTRLTVV.

The rearrangement uses TRBV5-6 and TRBJ2-2; TRBD1 agrees at 8 bases. Trimming at V came to 1 base and at J to 3 bases, leaving 5 bases not matched to a gene. Germline V gene sequence: CDR1 SGHDT, CDR2 YYEEEE. The CDR3 has 16 amino acids. Here the CDR3 reads CASSLLQGADTGELFF. CDR3 bases: TGTGCCAGCAGCTTGCTTCAGGGGGCAGACACCGGGGAGCTGTTTTTT.

The J gene is TRBJ2-1, the V gene TRBV7-3; 8 bases align to TRBD2. The CDR3 runs 16 residues. Germline V gene data show CDR1 as SGHTA and CDR2 as FQGTGA. Trimming cost V 0 bases and J 2 bases; bases outside gene matches: 3. The CDR3 DNA is TGTGCCAGCAGCTTAACTAGCGGGGTAACCTACAATGAGCAGTTCTTC. Translating gives CASSLTSGVTYNEQFF.

The chain has TRBV11-2 and TRBJ2-4, with 7 positions matching TRBD1. V lost 9 bases, J lost 4 bases, and 15 bases stayed unmatched. The CDR3 contains 16 residues. The germline gives CDR1 SGHAT, CDR2 FQNNGV. CDR3 DNA sequence: TGTGCCAGTCGCCGAGGGACAGACCGTACTAAAAACATTCAGTACTTC. Protein product: CASRRGTDRTKNIQYF. The entire variable domain, with the rest obtained from reference TRBV11-2 and TRBJ2-4, is as follows: EAGVAQSPRYKIIEKRQSVAFWCNPISGHATLYWYQQILGQGPKLLIQFQNNGVVDDSQLPKDRFSAERLKGVDSTLKIQPAKLEDSAVYLCASRRGTDRTKNIQYFGAGTRLSVL.

V gene TRBV5-6 combines with J gene TRBJ1-1; D call uncertain. Trimming pared 0 bases from V and 0 bases from J, leaving 9 bases between. The CDR3 spans 15 residues. CDR1 is SGHDT, CDR2 YYEEEE, per germline. The CDR3 DNA is TGTGCCAGCAGCTTGGAAAGACGGCTGAACACTGAAGCTTTCTTT. The encoded protein is CASSLERRLNTEAFF.

Notes on this clonotype: The junction and the germline gene differ at one end; a read error may be behind it. V gene TRBV6-5 combines with J gene TRBJ1-2, with 9 bases aligning to TRBD1. The CDR3 is made up of 15 amino acids. Germline V CDR1 and CDR2: MNHEY, SVGAGI. CDR3 residues: CASSHSTGGNCGYTF. CDR3 bases: TGTGCCAGCAGTCACTCCACAGGGGGCAACTGTGGCTACACCTTC.

This clonotype was counted between two and nine times. This rearrangement joins TRBV4-1 to TRBJ2-2; 7 bases agree with TRBD1. Germline V gene sequence: CDR1 MGHRA, CDR2 YSYEKL. V dropped 0 bases and J dropped 5; count of bases not matched to a gene: 6. The CDR3 totals 16 residues. CDR3 coding DNA: TGCGCCAGCAGCCAAGAGGCAACAGGGGATACCGGGGAGCTGTTTTTT. This encodes CASSQEATGDTGELFF.

This clonotype was seen at least ten times. V and J are TRBV5-6 and TRBJ1-2; D possibly corresponds to TRBD1 (5 bases). V lost 0 bases to trimming and J lost 7 bases, with 13 bases between them. The CDR3 totals 14 residues. Germline CDR1 SGHDT, CDR2 YYEEEE. The CDR3 region is CASSLGGEDCGYTF. CDR3 nucleotide sequence: TGTGCCAGCAGCTTGGGAGGGGAAGACTGTGGCTACACCTTC.

J is TRBJ2-5 and V is TRBV30; 9 bases agree with TRBD2. The CDR3 sequence is 18 residues long. Germline V CDR1 and CDR2: GTSNPN, SVGIG (reference sequence). Germline trimming cut 0 bases from V and 5 bases from J; bases unmatched to any gene: 16. CDR3 protein: CAWSVKGAGSGRSETQYF. As DNA, the CDR3 is TGTGCCTGGAGTGTTAAGGGGGCCGGGAGCGGGAGGTCGGAGACCCAGTACTTC.

The V call is TRBV6-5, the J call TRBJ2-2, with D possibly being TRBD1 (6 bases). Trimming shortened V by 8 bases and J by 3 bases, and 22 bases separated the two germline ends. Germline loops: CDR1 MNHEY, CDR2 SVGAGI. This CDR3 contains 17 residues. The CDR3 loop reads CASGDPRDRPYTGELFF. CDR3 bases: TGTGCCAGCGGTGATCCTCGAGACAGGCCCTACACCGGGGAGCTGTTTTTT.

The chain joins TRBV19 to TRBJ1-6; TRBD1 is a possible D gene (6 bases). Germline lookup yields CDR1 LNHDA and CDR2 SQIVND (reference sequence). The CDR3 covers 15 residues. Trimming removed 5 bases from V and 9 bases from J, with 17 bases in between. CDR3 in amino acids: CASSPSGTSRSPLHF. The CDR3 DNA is TGTGCCAGTAGTCCCAGCGGGACAAGCCGTTCACCCCTCCACTTT.

In this sample, this clonotype turned up once. The gene calls are TRBV11-2 and TRBJ2-1; D may match TRBD1 or TRBD2 (5 bases each). Trimming took off 3 bases at V and 3 bases at J, with 12 bases between the two ends. Looked up from germline, CDR1 is SGHAT and CDR2 is FQNNGV. CDR3 length equals 15 residues. CDR3 region: CASSFEGTNYNEQFF. In DNA form, the CDR3 reads TGTGCCAGCAGCTTCGAAGGGACGAACTACAATGAGCAGTTCTTC.

Notes on this clonotype: Relative to the germline gene, one junction end is altered; a read error may explain this. This chain connects TRBV20-1 to TRBJ2-5, with a weak D call TRBD1 (5 bases). The CDR3 length is 12 residues. The V gene's germline CDR1 is DFQATT and CDR2 SNEGSKA (reference sequence). Written as DNA, the CDR3 is TGCAGTGCTAGTCCAGGGTTAGAGACCCCGTACTTC. Protein: CSASPGLETPYF.

This clonotype was found many times. This chain joins TRBV14 and TRBJ2-7, with 7 nucleotides matching TRBD1. This CDR3 is built from 14 residues. The germline CDR1 and CDR2 sequences are SGHDN and FVKESK. V lost 4 bases to trimming and J lost 3 bases; unmatched junction nucleotides: 6. CDR3 in amino acids: CASSPTGKGYEQYF. CDR3 DNA: TGTGCCAGCAGCCCGACAGGGAAGGGCTACGAGCAGTACTTC.

The rearrangement links TRBV14 to TRBJ2-3; D is uncertain. Germline CDR1 SGHDN, CDR2 FVKESK. V was clipped by 4 bases and J by 11 bases, with 22 bases between them. CDR3 length: 15 residues. The CDR3: CASSPIGRGYNEQYF. As DNA, the CDR3 is TGTGCCAGCAGCCCGATAGGGCGTGGGTACAATGAGCAGTATTTT.

The table lists this clonotype with many counts. The rearrangement links TRBV28 to TRBJ2-2; D is ambiguous. CDR3 length: 12 amino acids. With 3 bases removed from V and 2 bases from J, the gap between germline ends came to 1 base. From germline, CDR1 is MDHEN and CDR2 SYDVKM. The chain's CDR3 is CASSFNTGELFF. DNA for the CDR3: TGTGCCAGCAGTTTTAACACCGGGGAGCTGTTTTTT.

Remarks on this clonotype: A much bigger clone sits one base away, suggesting this may be a read error. The rearrangement joins TRBV13 to TRBJ2-3, with a weak D call TRBD2 (6 bases). This CDR3 comprises 15 residues. Germline lookup yields CDR1 PRHDT and CDR2 FYEKMQ (reference sequence). V lost 6 bases, J lost 2 bases, and 15 bases lay in between. DNA of the CDR3: TGTGCCAGCAGGGTACCGGGGGACTTCACAGATACGCAGTATTTT. Its protein product is CASRVPGDFTDTQYF.